Shown below are 18 T cell receptor beta chains from a single sample sequenced in a study of blood T cell repertoires in COVID-19. The data were produced by immunoSEQ multiplex PCR, yet TCRdb's version contains in-frame clones alone and is incomplete. The table lists approximately 400,000 clones, approximately 93% of them singletons. The sequencing input was PBMCs or T cells enriched from blood (not recorded which). These receptors were obtained from a woman between 35 and 50 years old who had been exposed to COVID-19.

The chain combines TRBV28 with TRBJ1-1; TRBD1 might be the D (5 bases). This CDR3 has 14 amino acids. Germline loops: CDR1 MDHEN, CDR2 SYDVKM. V was trimmed by 7 bases and J by 5 bases, leaving 17 bases between them. CDR3 bases: TGTGCCAGCACCACTGGGAGGGGAAGGACTGAAGCTTTCTTT. Protein: CASTTGRGRTEAFF.

This chain connects TRBV5-6 to TRBJ2-7; TRBD2 agrees at 7 bases. J gave up 5 bases and V 0 bases, and 5 bases lay outside the gene matches. Germline V lookup: CDR1 SGHDT, CDR2 YYEEEE. The length of the CDR3 is 14 residues. CDR3 residues: CASSLAGGINEQYF. The CDR3 bases are TGTGCCAGCAGCTTGGCCGGGGGGATCAACGAGCAGTACTTC.

The chain carries TRBV11-3 and TRBJ1-6; D uncertain. This CDR3 is built from 12 residues. The V end lost 4 bases, the J end lost 7 bases, and 5 bases lay between the germline ends. Germline V gene data show CDR1 as SGHNT and CDR2 as YENEEA. This CDR3 reads CASSSRNSPLHF. CDR3 nucleotides: TGTGCCAGCAGCTCACGGAATTCACCCCTCCACTTT.

This sequence joins TRBV6-1 and TRBJ2-7, with 10 positions matching TRBD2. The CDR3 runs 17 residues. The V gene end was trimmed by 3 bases and the J gene end by 5 bases; junction bases not matched to a gene: 13. Germline CDR1 MNHNS, CDR2 SASEGT. CDR3 residues: CASSDRSGGATVNEQYF. CDR3 sequence (DNA): TGTGCCAGCAGTGACCGCAGCGGGGGGGCCACCGTCAACGAGCAGTACTTC.

The chain employs TRBV29-1 and TRBJ2-3; D perhaps matches TRBD1 (6 bases). The germline gives CDR1 SQVTM, CDR2 ANQGSEA. The CDR3 is made up of 13 amino acids. V lost 2 bases and J 2 bases, leaving 8 bases between the germline ends. The CDR3 region is CSVERQATDTQYF. The CDR3 coding sequence is TGCAGCGTTGAAAGACAGGCCACAGATACGCAGTATTTT.

The V and J genes are TRBV12-5 and TRBJ2-3, with TRBD1 identical over 8 bases. Germline V lookup: CDR1 LGHNT, CDR2 FRNRAP. The CDR3 spans 15 residues. Trimming removed 6 bases from V and 2 bases from J; junction bases left unmatched: 7. The CDR3 DNA sequence: TGTGCTAGTGGACGGGGACAGGTGCACACAGATACGCAGTATTTT. The encoded protein is CASGRGQVHTDTQYF.

V and J are TRBV19 and TRBJ2-3; TRBD1 aligns across 7 bases. V lost 5 bases, J lost 2 bases, and 13 bases stayed unmatched. This CDR3 is built from 17 residues. Germline CDR1 and CDR2: LNHDA and SQIVND (reference sequence). CDR3 in amino acids: CASSRSTGALTTDTQYF. In DNA, the CDR3 is TGTGCCAGTAGTCGAAGCACAGGGGCCCTCACCACAGATACGCAGTATTTT.

The genes are TRBV7-9 and TRBJ2-3; 11 bases agree with TRBD2. Trimming removed 5 bases from V and 4 bases from J; junction bases left unmatched: 5. This CDR3 is built from 15 residues. CDR1 is SEHNR and CDR2 is FQNEAQ in the germline V gene (reference sequence). Here the CDR3 DNA reads TGTGCCAGCAGCCCACTAGCGGGGGAGGCAGATACGCAGTATTTT. Amino acid sequence: CASSPLAGEADTQYF.

V is TRBV19 and J is TRBJ1-5; D unclear. The CDR3 consists of 16 residues. V was pared by 6 bases and J by 4 bases, with 19 bases between. Germline assignment: CDR1 LNHDA and CDR2 SQIVND (reference sequence). CDR3 nucleotides: TGTGCCAGTAGGGAGGGCGGAGGTCGAACGAATCAGCCCCAGCATTTT. Amino acids: CASREGGGRTNQPQHF.

The chain combines TRBV9 with TRBJ2-1, with 13 bases identical to TRBD2. The CDR3 loop spans 16 amino acids. Germline CDR1 SGDLS, CDR2 YYNGEE. The ends lost 4 bases at V and 7 bases at J; junction bases unmatched: 8. The CDR3 loop is CASSPSGTSGTNEQFF. DNA of the CDR3: TGTGCCAGCAGCCCAAGTGGGACTAGCGGGACTAATGAGCAGTTCTTC.

The sample holds one count of this clone. The chain links TRBV24-1 to TRBJ1-2; 12 nucleotides align to TRBD1. The CDR3 loop spans 15 amino acids. The V gene's germline CDR1 is KGHDR and CDR2 SFDVKD. The V gene end was trimmed by 3 bases and the J gene end by 7 bases; junction bases not matched to a gene: 5. CDR3 coding DNA: TGTGCCACCAGTGATCCCGGGACAGGGGGCTTTGGCTACACCTTC. Encoded protein: CATSDPGTGGFGYTF.

This chain uses TRBV2 with TRBJ1-2, with 7 bases identical to TRBD1. The CDR3 is made up of 14 amino acids. The V and J ends lost 7 bases and 0 bases, in that order; junction bases with no gene match: 5. Germline V CDR1 and CDR2: SNHLY, FYNNEI. CDR3 in DNA: TGTGCCAGCAAAAGACAGGGAGCTAACTATGGCTACACCTTC. Protein product: CASKRQGANYGYTF.

The chain has TRBV15 and TRBJ2-7; 10 positions agree with TRBD2. V shed 1 base and J 1 base; nucleotides not matched to a gene: 10. The length of the CDR3 is 18 residues. Germline V gene sequence: CDR1 LNHNV, CDR2 YYDKDF (reference sequence). The CDR3 spells CATSRVRTSGARSYEQYF. CDR3 nucleotides: TGTGCCACCAGCAGAGTAAGGACTAGCGGCGCCCGGTCCTACGAGCAGTACTTC.

The chain has TRBV5-8 and TRBJ2-1, with a weak D call TRBD1 (6 bases). This CDR3 has 14 amino acids. Per germline, CDR1 SGHTS and CDR2 YDEGEE. The V and J ends lost 0 bases and 6 bases respectively, with 10 bases between them. The CDR3 DNA is TGTGCCAGCAGCTTGGGGGCAGGGGCCAATGAGCAGTTCTTC. Encoded protein: CASSLGAGANEQFF.

This clone was found a few times. The chain is built from TRBV24-1 and TRBJ2-3; 8 positions match TRBD1. This CDR3 is built from 16 residues. V lost 4 bases to trimming and J lost 5 bases; unmatched junction nucleotides: 10. Germline lookup yields CDR1 KGHDR and CDR2 SFDVKD. DNA of the CDR3: TGTGCCACCAGTGACCCCCAGGGGGCGATGAGAGATACGCAGTATTTT. Amino acids: CATSDPQGAMRDTQYF.

This clone has just one count. The rearrangement joins TRBV5-6 to TRBJ1-1; TRBD1 aligns across 9 bases. Trimming cost V 4 bases and J 1 base; bases outside gene matches: 8. CDR3 length: 16 amino acids. The germline V gene has CDR1 SGHDT and CDR2 YYEEEE. CDR3 bases: TGTGCCAGCAGCCCATGGACGGACAGGGGGAACACTGAAGCTTTCTTT. Protein sequence: CASSPWTDRGNTEAFF.

The chain employs TRBV3-1 (or the pseudogene TRBV3-2) and TRBJ1-1; D remains ambiguous. The CDR3 has 14 amino acids. V dropped 6 bases and J dropped 1 base, with 12 bases sitting between them. Germline V gives CDR1 LGHDT, CDR2 YNNKEL (reference sequence). CDR3 nucleotides: TGTGCCAGCAGATCGCTGGGAGGGAACACTGAAGCTTTCTTT. It yields the protein CASRSLGGNTEAFF.

This chain uses TRBV10-3 with TRBJ2-1, with a tentative D call TRBD1 (6 bases). Germline lookup yields CDR1 ENHRY and CDR2 SYGVKD. The V end lost 1 base, the J end lost 6 bases, and 13 bases lay between the germline ends. The CDR3 covers 15 residues. For the CDR3, the DNA is TGTGCCATCAGTGAGTACAGGGAAGGGTCCAATGAGCAGTTCTTC. This gives the protein CAISEYREGSNEQFF.